The 10 T cell receptor beta chains below were found in one sample sequenced in a study of beta chain features in type 1 diabetes. Every isolated RNA sample was fully reverse transcribed, so sequencing captured expressed TCRB transcripts. The method was immunoSEQ multiplex PCR; TCRdb's version includes in-frame clones alone and lacks a portion of them. The sample shows roughly 380,000 clones, about 19% of them seen only once. Sequencing was carried out using naive CD4+ T cells from blood. These receptors were collected from a woman between 18 and 29 years old in good health.

The CDR3 DNA reads TGTGCCACCTCACCTGTCTCGTCTAAAGAGACCCAGTACTTC. The encoded protein is CATSPVSSKETQYF. The rearrangement links TRBV7-2 to TRBJ2-5, with D uncertain. The V and J ends lost 10 bases and 3 bases respectively, with 18 bases between them. This CDR3 contains 14 residues. Germline V CDR1 and CDR2: SGHTA, FQGNSA.

The sample holds a few counts of this clone. The gene calls are TRBV18 and TRBJ2-7, with D possibly matching TRBD1 (6 bases). Between the trimmed V and J ends, which lost 3 bases and 5 bases, there was a span of 11 bases. The CDR3 is made up of 13 amino acids. Germline V gives CDR1 KGHSH, CDR2 LQKENI. CDR3 protein: CASSPGAGNEQYF. Here the CDR3 DNA reads TGTGCCAGCTCACCGGGGGCAGGGAACGAGCAGTACTTC.

This clone was found a few times. The V gene is TRBV30, the J gene TRBJ1-1; 9 nucleotides match TRBD1. This CDR3 spans 11 amino acids. The germline gives CDR1 GTSNPN, CDR2 SVGIG (reference sequence). The DNA for the CDR3 is TGTGCGCACCGGGACAGGGAAGGAGCTTTCTTT. Protein: CAHRDREGAFF.

The V and J genes are TRBV20-1 and TRBJ2-3, with D hard to call. Germline assignment: CDR1 DFQATT and CDR2 SNEGSKA (reference sequence). V shed 5 bases and J shed 6 bases, with 9 bases lying between them. The CDR3 is 11 amino acids. The CDR3 sequence is CSASPRDTQYF. CDR3 nucleotide sequence: TGCAGTGCTTCCCCTAGGGATACGCAGTATTTT.

This rearrangement joins TRBV6-4 to TRBJ1-2; D not resolved. Per germline, CDR1 MRHNA and CDR2 SNTAGT. The CDR3 sequence is 13 residues long. The V end was cut by 6 bases, the J end by 7 bases, with 15 bases between. This CDR3 reads CASRTTPGGGYTF. Written as DNA, the CDR3 is TGTGCCAGCAGGACTACCCCGGGAGGTGGCTACACCTTC.

The chain is built from TRBV7-2 and TRBJ1-1; possibly TRBD1 for D (6 bases). V was trimmed by 5 bases and J by 3 bases, leaving 10 bases between them. The CDR3 is made up of 13 amino acids. Per the germline V gene, CDR1 is SGHTA and CDR2 is FQGNSA. The CDR3 spells CASSVTGYTEAFF. CDR3 DNA: TGTGCCAGCAGCGTAACAGGGTACACTGAAGCTTTCTTT.

This clone was counted only a few times. V and J are TRBV7-2 and TRBJ2-7; 10 bases are shared with TRBD2. V shed 4 bases, J shed 3 bases, and the junction held 12 bases outside the gene matches. Germline values: CDR1 SGHTA, CDR2 FQGNSA. This CDR3 region has 17 residues. CDR3 nucleotide sequence: TGTGCCAGCAGCTCCTACTTCCTAGCGGGGGAATACTACGAGCAGTACTTC. This gives the protein CASSSYFLAGEYYEQYF.

The gene calls are TRBV5-4 and TRBJ2-7; 9 bases are shared with TRBD1. Germline V gene sequence: CDR1 SGHNT, CDR2 YYREEE (reference sequence). The CDR3 is made up of 16 amino acids. V was pared by 4 bases and J by 2 bases, with 10 bases of the junction left unmatched. The CDR3 DNA follows: TGTGCCAGCAGCCTGACTGGACAGGGGAAGGCCTACGAGCAGTACTTC. Translated, it gives CASSLTGQGKAYEQYF.

The chain couples TRBV5-4 to TRBJ1-1, with D possibly matching TRBD1 (6 bases). The length of the CDR3 is 14 residues. V was pared by 1 base and J by 4 bases, with 11 bases between. Germline V CDR1 and CDR2: SGHNT, YYREEE (reference sequence). This CDR3 reads CASSLLGRGTEAFF. The CDR3 nucleotides read TGTGCCAGCAGCTTGCTGGGCAGGGGCACTGAAGCTTTCTTT.

This clone was seen more than once but under ten times. The gene calls are TRBV7-9 and TRBJ1-5; D may be TRBD1 (5 bases). The germline V and J ends were trimmed by 3 bases and 5 bases, with 14 bases remaining between them. Germline V lookup: CDR1 SEHNR, CDR2 FQNEAQ (reference sequence). The CDR3 extends over 15 amino acids. Here the CDR3 reads CASSLTASADQPQHF. CDR3 in DNA: TGTGCCAGCAGCTTGACAGCTTCGGCAGATCAGCCCCAGCATTTT.